This T cell receptor beta chain was found in a study of T cell responses to AZD1222 COVID-19 vaccine. Data came from immunoSEQ multiplex PCR; TCRdb stores just in-frame clones and leaves some out. Found here are around 95,000 clones, roughly 90% of them singletons; the top ten hold 2.8%. Germline lookup yields CDR1 SNHLY and CDR2 FYNNEI. The CDR3 length is 12 residues. Trimming cost V 1 base and J 5 bases, with 5 bases left between them. The sample consisted of peripheral blood, taken on day 0 of AZD1222 vaccination. The chain is built from TRBV2 and TRBJ1-2; the D is unclear. The sequence was obtained from an adult in good health. CDR3 sequence (DNA): TGTGCCAGCAGTGAAGAGGGTTATGGCTACACCTTC. Translated, it gives CASSEEGYGYTF.